This T cell receptor (beta chain) was identified in a study of T cell responses to AZD1222 COVID-19 vaccine. Germline loops: CDR1 LGHNA, CDR2 YNFKEQ. This CDR3 contains 17 residues. Losses at the gene ends were 1 base for V and 7 bases for J; bases not matched to a gene: 6. General study findings and limits: Reports indicate that nearly half of spike-specific TCRs are directed at unmutated variant regions.

Assay: immunoSEQ multiplex PCR; the TCRdb copy retains only in-frame clones and omits some. The sample includes some 18,000 clones, roughly 76% of them seen just once. A note on this clone: The antigen remains undetermined.

This sequence joins TRBV4-2 and TRBJ2-3, with 15 bases that match TRBD2. Sequences were derived from peripheral blood, sampled 28 days after the second AZD1222 dose. This clonotype was sampled from an adult who received the AZD1222 COVID-19 vaccine. The CDR3 sequence: CASSQGTGTSGGNTQYF. The CDR3 DNA follows: TGTGCCAGCAGCCAAGGAACCGGGACTAGCGGGGGGAATACGCAGTATTTT.